Sequencing of this T cell receptor (beta chain) was carried out in a study of blood T cell repertoires in COVID-19. Profiling relied on immunoSEQ multiplex PCR, and the TCRdb table lists in-frame clones only, not all of them. Altogether around 120,000 clones are present, about 77% being singletons, with the ten largest covering around 25%. This clone was observed a handful of times. CDR3 length: 14 amino acids. Germline V lookup: CDR1 MNHEY, CDR2 SMNVEV (reference sequence). Trimming cost V 4 bases and J 2 bases, with 11 bases left between them. The sequence was obtained from a human donor in a cohort sampled during active COVID-19. The sequenced sample consisted of peripheral blood. The chain has TRBV27 and TRBJ1-1, with D possibly being TRBD1 (6 bases). This chain's CDR3 is CASSSNRDNTEAFF. CDR3 DNA: TGTGCCAGCAGTTCTAACAGGGATAACACTGAAGCTTTCTTT.